This TCR beta chain was sequenced for a study of OX40 agonist ivuxolimab in advanced cancers. For the study at large: Partial responses were achieved by three patients, one with hepatocellular carcinoma and two with cutaneous melanoma.

Assay: immunoSEQ multiplex PCR; the TCRdb copy retains only in-frame clones and omits some. This table has 60,000 to 75,000 clones, around 93% appearing once. Remarks on this clone: Its target is not known.

The germline V gene has CDR1 MNHEY and CDR2 SMNVEV (reference sequence). V shed 3 bases and J shed 2 bases, with 10 bases lying between them. The CDR3 runs to 15 residues. Study results and limitations: CD4+ and CD8+ T cells in blood underwent clonal expansion by week 6 at 0.1 to 3.0 mg/kg.

Excluded were patients having autoimmune disease history or systemic immunosuppression. The TCR comes from an adult with an advanced solid tumor such as melanoma, head and neck, liver or kidney cancer. This specimen consisted of CD4+ or CD8+ T cells sorted from blood, obtained in a trial of the OX40 agonist ivuxolimab. The chain has TRBV27 and TRBJ1-4, with D unclear. CDR3 coding DNA: TGTGCCAGCAGTTTTTTGGGAGGCACTAATGAAAAACTGTTTTTT. The encoded protein is CASSFLGGTNEKLFF.